This T cell receptor beta chain was recorded in a study of human T cells and chemical hapten exposure. Looking at the study overall: Patches that contained 0.01% DPC were applied to the upper back and read at 6 days.

This clonotype was picked up a small number of times. The antigen remains undetermined. Noted time point: pre-sensitization, week 0. Stated treatment: therapeutic diphenylcyclopropenone sensitization with weekly scalp DPC. Donors were 18 to 70-year-old alopecia patients suitable for DPC. The CDR3 runs 13 residues. Germline CDR1 reads LNHDA; CDR2 reads SQIVND (reference sequence). V shed 2 bases and J shed 7 bases, with 11 bases lying between them. Study results and caveats: Versus controls, expanded TCRs had significantly more large CDR3 similarity clusters.

How the authors handled the data: Sample-level TCR yields exhibited a median of about 96,000, with a range of about 23,224 to 700,000. TCRdb reprocessed the RACE reads via MiXCR and lists one record per CDR3 protein. The V and J calls were determined by TCRdb, not by the authors. Of about 59,000 distinct CDR3 sequences listed, approximately 10% were seen once; the top ten hold around 4.1%. This chain connects TRBV19 to TRBJ1-1; D ambiguous. Material: whole blood, obtained in connection with sensitization to the hapten diphenylcyclopropenone (DPC). The sequence came from a woman in her thirties or forties with alopecia areata. Some clones in this sample may be carry-over from other donors' samples. CDR3 coding DNA: TGTGCCAGTAGTATACCCCCGACCCATGAAGCTTTCTTT. Protein: CASSIPPTHEAFF.